What follows are 19 T cell receptor beta chains derived from one specimen sequenced in a study of beta chain features in type 1 diabetes. Expressed TCRB transcripts were sequenced because the entire RNA isolate underwent reverse transcription. Only in-frame clones appear in the TCRdb table, and some are missing; sequencing was by immunoSEQ multiplex PCR. The sample includes 620,000 or so clones, roughly 16% of them seen just once. The sequenced material came from naive CD4+ T cells from blood. These receptors originate from a young man in good health.

The CDR3 protein is CASSVEDAGELFF. DNA of the CDR3: TGTGCCAGCAGCGTGGAGGACGCCGGGGAGCTGTTTTTT. The chain joins TRBV9 to TRBJ2-2; D might be TRBD2 (5 bases). Germline loops: CDR1 SGDLS, CDR2 YYNGEE. The CDR3 is made up of 13 amino acids. V gave up 2 bases and J gave up 6 bases, with 8 bases separating them.

This clone showed up just a few times. In nucleotides, the CDR3 is TGTGCCAGCAGCCGACAGACCATGAACACTGAAGCTTTCTTT. It translates to CASSRQTMNTEAFF. The V and J genes are TRBV14 and TRBJ1-1, with D possibly matching TRBD1 (5 bases). Trimming stripped 4 bases from V and 0 bases from J, with 9 bases between. The CDR3 has 14 residues. Per the germline V gene, CDR1 is SGHDN and CDR2 is FVKESK.

This clone has just a few counts. The gene calls are TRBV7-8 and TRBJ2-3, with 9 positions matching TRBD2. The V and J ends lost 8 bases and 0 bases, in that order; junction bases with no gene match: 6. This CDR3 is built from 15 residues. The germline gives CDR1 SGHVS, CDR2 FQNEAQ. The CDR3 spells CASASGVSSTDTQYF. CDR3 DNA sequence: TGTGCCAGCGCTAGCGGGGTTTCTAGCACAGATACGCAGTATTTT.

The genes are TRBV2 and TRBJ2-2, with unresolved D. The CDR3 is 15 amino acids. CDR1 SNHLY and CDR2 FYNNEI come from the germline V gene. The V end was cut by 7 bases, the J end by 6 bases, with 18 bases between. The CDR3 here is CASKKVALIPGELFF. CDR3 bases: TGTGCCAGCAAGAAGGTAGCTTTAATTCCCGGGGAGCTGTTTTTT.

This clone has only a few counts. V usage is TRBV5-1 and J usage is TRBJ1-4; D uncertain. Germline V gene sequence: CDR1 SGHRS, CDR2 YFSETQ. CDR3 length: 14 amino acids. With 4 bases removed from V and 4 bases from J, the gap between germline ends came to 11 bases. As DNA, the CDR3 is TGCGCCAGCAGCCTTCGCGGGTTTAATGAAAAACTGTTTTTT. Translation gives CASSLRGFNEKLFF. The full variable domain, rest sourced from reference TRBV5-1 and TRBJ1-4, is KAGVTQTPRYLIKTRGQQVTLSCSPISGHRSVSWYQQTPGQGLQFLFEYFSETQRNKGNFPGRFSGRQFSNSRSEMNVSTLELGDSALYLCASSLRGFNEKLFFGSGTQLSVL.

This clone was observed a few times. V and J are TRBV2 and TRBJ1-5; maybe TRBD1 (6 bases). The CDR3 has 15 residues. V shed 6 bases and J shed 0 bases, with 12 bases lying between them. Germline V gene data show CDR1 as SNHLY and CDR2 as FYNNEI. The CDR3, as DNA: TGTGCCAGCAGGGACAGAGACGCTAGCAATCAGCCCCAGCATTTT. Protein: CASRDRDASNQPQHF. Drawing the rest from reference TRBV2 and TRBJ1-5, the complete variable domain is EPEVTQTPSHQVTQMGQEVILRCVPISNHLYFYWYRQILGQKVEFLVSFYNNEISEKSEIFDDQFSVERPDGSNFTLKIRSTKLEDSAMYFCASRDRDASNQPQHFGDGTRLSIL.

The rearrangement links TRBV9 to TRBJ2-7; D is perhaps TRBD2 (5 bases). The length of the CDR3 is 14 residues. CDR1 and CDR2 (germline): SGDLS, YYNGEE. Trimming shortened V by 4 bases and J by 0 bases, and 11 bases separated the two germline ends. CDR3 DNA sequence: TGTGCCAGCAGCAGGGCGGGTCTCTCCTACGAGCAGTACTTC. It translates to CASSRAGLSYEQYF.

V usage is TRBV5-4 and J usage is TRBJ1-2; D gene uncertain. The germline V gene has CDR1 SGHNT and CDR2 YYREEE (reference sequence). V was pared by 0 bases and J by 5 bases, with 11 bases between. The CDR3 sequence is 14 residues long. In nucleotides, the CDR3 is TGTGCCAGCAGCTTGGGAGGAGAGGCTTATGGCTACACCTTC. This translates into CASSLGGEAYGYTF.

The chain carries TRBV14 and TRBJ2-1, with TRBD2 matching 11 bases. CDR3 length: 18 residues. Germline CDR1 is SGHDN and CDR2 is FVKESK. Trimming at V came to 4 bases and at J to 8 bases, leaving 16 bases not matched to a gene. Here the CDR3 reads CASSPIPPTSGSIYEQFF. In nucleotides, the CDR3 is TGTGCCAGCAGCCCTATACCACCTACTAGCGGGAGTATCTATGAGCAGTTCTTC.

The CDR3 sequence is CASGPDRGFTGELFF. CDR3 nucleotides: TGTGCTAGTGGTCCCGACAGGGGTTTCACCGGGGAGCTGTTTTTT. The rearrangement uses TRBV12-5 and TRBJ2-2; 8 bases map to TRBD1. In germline, CDR1 is LGHNT, CDR2 FRNRAP. Unmatched junction bases numbered 6, after V lost 5 bases and J lost 4 bases. The CDR3 has 15 amino acids.

This chain joins TRBV7-9 and TRBJ2-3, with D uncertain. CDR3 length: 15 amino acids. CDR1 is SEHNR and CDR2 is FQNEAQ in the germline V gene (reference sequence). Trimming cost V 7 bases and J 5 bases, with 19 bases left between them. The CDR3 region has the DNA TGTGCCAGCAACGATGGGCAGAGCCGCAGAGATACGCAGTATTTT. This codes for CASNDGQSRRDTQYF.

This clone has just a few counts. The chain uses TRBV4-3 and TRBJ1-1; 8 bases align to TRBD1. The CDR3 is 15 amino acids. Per germline, CDR1 LGHNA and CDR2 YSLEER. V lost 2 bases and J lost 1; bases outside the gene matches: 3. CDR3 sequence (DNA): TGCGCCAGCAGCCAATCGGACAGGGAGAACACTGAAGCTTTCTTT. This encodes CASSQSDRENTEAFF.

This clone appeared many times. The chain links TRBV10-3 to TRBJ2-1; 10 positions match TRBD2. The CDR3 runs to 16 residues. Germline CDR1 reads ENHRY; CDR2 reads SYGVKD. Trimming took 0 bases from V and 7 from J; bases not matched to a gene: 6. CDR3 sequence reads: CAISESYSGRNNEQFF. CDR3 DNA: TGTGCCATCAGTGAGTCGTATAGCGGGAGGAATAATGAGCAGTTCTTC.

This sequence joins TRBV18 and TRBJ2-1; unclear D gene. Per germline, CDR1 KGHSH and CDR2 LQKENI. V shed 0 bases and J shed 10 bases, with 7 bases lying between them. The CDR3 spans 12 residues. The chain's CDR3 is CASSPPDGEQFF. For the CDR3, the DNA is TGTGCCAGCTCACCACCAGACGGGGAGCAGTTCTTC. The full variable domain, with the rest looked up from reference TRBV18 and TRBJ2-1, is NAGVMQNPRHLVRRRGQEARLRCSPMKGHSHVYWYRQLPEEGLKFMVYLQKENIIDESGMPKERFSAEFPKEGPSILRIQQVVRGDSAAYFCASSPPDGEQFFGPGTRLTVL.

This chain links TRBV4-1 with TRBJ2-1; the D is unclear. CDR1 and CDR2 from the germline V gene are MGHRA and YSYEKL. This CDR3 has 18 amino acids. The germline V and J ends were trimmed by 1 base and 4 bases, with 20 bases remaining between them. CDR3 residues: CASSQGIERTQRYNEQFF. Here the CDR3 DNA reads TGCGCCAGCAGCCAAGGGATAGAGAGGACCCAGCGATACAATGAGCAGTTCTTC.

V usage is TRBV4-1 and J usage is TRBJ2-3; D is unresolved. The CDR3 runs to 18 residues. Germline V gene data show CDR1 as MGHRA and CDR2 as YSYEKL. V lost 4 bases and J lost 0, with 20 bases in between. DNA of the CDR3: TGCGCCAGCAGCCGAGTCCTCATTATTGGGGTTAGCACAGATACGCAGTATTTT. It translates to CASSRVLIIGVSTDTQYF.

In this sample, this clone turned up a few times. The genes are TRBV10-3 and TRBJ2-2, with D hard to call. The CDR3 sequence is 16 residues long. V was clipped by 8 bases and J by 5 bases, with 21 bases between them. The V gene's germline CDR1 is ENHRY and CDR2 SYGVKD. The CDR3 sequence is CAIRHSNLGPTGELFF. In DNA, the CDR3 is TGTGCCATCCGGCACAGCAACTTGGGTCCTACCGGGGAGCTGTTTTTT.

The rearrangement joins TRBV7-2 to TRBJ2-7; TRBD2 matches at 13 bases. Trimming cost V 5 bases and J 5 bases; bases outside gene matches: 6. This CDR3 is built from 15 residues. CDR1 and CDR2 (germline): SGHTA, FQGNSA. CDR3: CASSPNGLAGDEQYF. Here the CDR3 DNA reads TGTGCCAGCAGCCCCAATGGACTAGCGGGGGACGAGCAGTACTTC.

This clone was seen only a few times. The CDR3: CASSGFRKETQYF. The CDR3 DNA follows: TGTGCCAGCAGTGGTTTCAGGAAAGAGACCCAGTACTTC. V and J are TRBV2 and TRBJ2-5; no clear D gene. The CDR3 contains 13 residues. Trimming took 4 bases from V and 3 from J, leaving 9 bases between them. From germline, CDR1 is SNHLY and CDR2 FYNNEI.